Reported below is one TCR beta chain. This specimen includes other DNA sequences encoding the same CDR3. Methods used by the authors: The authors estimated nucleated cell counts from reference gene primer amplification. The method was immunoSEQ multiplex PCR; TCRdb's version includes in-frame clones alone and lacks a portion of them. V and J calls and clone size follow that table, whereas D and trimming were derived from the DNA. The sample has fewer than 350,000 clones, around 86% seen once. The sample originates from a study of blood T cell repertoires in COVID-19. Study in general: COVID-19 samples collected from the United States, Italy and Spain covered acute and convalescent phases. PBMCs, B-cell-depleted T cells, or T cells provided the cDNA or gDNA that made up the material.

Germline CDR1 reads SGDLS; CDR2 reads YYNGEE. There are 16 residues in the CDR3. V lost 2 bases, J lost 3 bases, and 10 bases stayed unmatched. The sequenced sample consisted of peripheral blood. This chain uses TRBV9 with TRBJ2-7; 8 bases are a match to TRBD1. This TCR was recovered from a woman aged 55-75 years with active or convalescent COVID-19. The CDR3 coding sequence is TGTGCCAGCAGCGTGATTCCGGGACAGGAGAACTACGAGCAGTACTTC. It translates to CASSVIPGQENYEQYF.